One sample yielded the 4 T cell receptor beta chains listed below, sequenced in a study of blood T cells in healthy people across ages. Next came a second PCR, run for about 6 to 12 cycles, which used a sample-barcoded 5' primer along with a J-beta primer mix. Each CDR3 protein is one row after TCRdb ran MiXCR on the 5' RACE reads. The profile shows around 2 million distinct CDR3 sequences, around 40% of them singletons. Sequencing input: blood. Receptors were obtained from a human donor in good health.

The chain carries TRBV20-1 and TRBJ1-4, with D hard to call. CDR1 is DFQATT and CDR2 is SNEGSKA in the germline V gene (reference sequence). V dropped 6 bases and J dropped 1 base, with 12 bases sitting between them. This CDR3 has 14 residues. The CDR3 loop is CSAIEGRTNEKLFF. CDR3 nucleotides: TGCAGTGCGATTGAAGGGAGAACTAATGAAAAACTGTTTTTT.

Here the CDR3 reads CASSLVYAGTQETQYF. CDR3 sequence (DNA): TGCGCCAGCAGCTTGGTTTATGCGGGGACACAAGAGACCCAGTACTTC. V gene TRBV5-1 combines with J gene TRBJ2-5; either TRBD1 or TRBD2 may supply D (6 bases each). The germline V gene has CDR1 SGHRS and CDR2 YFSETQ. V shed 0 bases and J shed 2 bases, with 14 bases lying between them. This CDR3 is built from 16 residues.

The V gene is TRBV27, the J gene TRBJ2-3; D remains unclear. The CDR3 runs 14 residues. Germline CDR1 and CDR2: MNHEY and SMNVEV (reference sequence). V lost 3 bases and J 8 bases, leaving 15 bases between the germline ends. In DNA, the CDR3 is TGTGCCAGCAGTTTGTGGACGGACCCGGGTACGCAGTATTTT. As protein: CASSLWTDPGTQYF.

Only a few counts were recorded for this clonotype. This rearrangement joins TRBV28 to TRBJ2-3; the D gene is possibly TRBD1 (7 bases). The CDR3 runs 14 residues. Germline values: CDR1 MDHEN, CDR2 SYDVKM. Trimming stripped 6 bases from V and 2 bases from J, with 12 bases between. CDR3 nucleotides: TGTGCCAGCAGCCGCGGGACAGACACAGATACGCAGTATTTT. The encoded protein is CASSRGTDTDTQYF.